A selection of T cell receptor beta chains follows, all from one sample in a study of cytomegalovirus exposure and HLA in healthy donors. The data were produced by immunoSEQ multiplex PCR, yet TCRdb's version contains in-frame clones alone and is incomplete. Here the sample spans around 150,000 clones, approximately 71% being singletons. The sample consisted of PBMCs. These receptors originate from a man between 25 and 39 years old in good health and CMV-seronegative. The CDR3 runs from the conserved cysteine through the conserved F or W.

V	J	CDR3
TRBV28	-	CASSPFYEQYF
TRBV2	TRBJ2-1	CASRQQGAAYNEQFF
TRBV6-1	TRBJ2-7	CASSREPTYEQYF
TRBV29-1	TRBJ2-2	CSVVVQMGGELFF
TRBV19	-	CASSSPGEVSYEQYF
TRBV5-1	TRBJ2-1	CASSLGGSGYNEQFF
TRBV2	TRBJ2-3	CASMGSSTDTQYF
TRBV7-7	TRBJ2-5	CASSLAGEGKTQYF
TRBV5-1	TRBJ2-1	CASRAGLADNEQFF
TRBV9	TRBJ2-1	CASSVVGAGSNEQFF